Below, one T cell receptor beta chain is given with its context. Its antigen remains undetermined. Per-nucleotide qualities are absent, and no much larger clonotype sits a single base away. Trimming takes 3 bases from V and 0 bases from J, and the germline ends sit 10 bases apart. The germline V gene specifies SGDLS as CDR1 and YYNGEE as CDR2. The CDR3 runs 16 amino acids, cysteine and phenylalanine included. The sequence is cut down to CDR3 DNA, 48 bases in frame from base 1. Genomic DNA was isolated from the sorted cells so that the TCRbeta CDR3 region could be sequenced. The immunoSEQ Assay was used for sequencing of TCRbeta CDR3 regions. Drawn from immuneACCESS, this table holds only the in-frame rearrangements with V and J called that TCRdb kept. Clones are partly lost; checked studies trace under half to an unresolved V gene and leave the rest unexplained. In all, the sample holds about 25,000 clones, and 80% to 90% of those were seen once. The top ten clonotypes cover about 14% of the sample.

This record comes from a study of OX40 agonist ivuxolimab in advanced cancers. Describing the broader study: Ivuxolimab, which targeted the costimulatory receptor OX40 (CD134), was an agonistic, fully human IgG2 monoclonal antibody. Intravenous ivuxolimab was administered to patients every 2 weeks at six dose levels: 0.01, 0.1, 0.3, 1.5, 3 and 10 mg/kg. Of the roughly 50 dose-escalation patients, hepatocellular carcinoma was present in around 20, melanoma in approximately 15, renal cell carcinoma in 9 and head and neck cancer in 9. In the dose-escalation cohort, 82.7% of patients were male, and the mean age was around 60 years, with a range of roughly 20 to 80. Prior anti-PD-1, anti-PD-L1 or anti-CTLA-4 therapy was permitted, and checkpoint inhibitors had been received by around 40% of dose-escalation patients. Partial responses occurred in three dose-escalation patients, of whom one had hepatocellular carcinoma and two had cutaneous melanoma. Peripheral TCRbeta sequencing aimed to test whether ivuxolimab altered TCR sequence diversity and caused clonal T-cell expansion. The monotherapy dose-escalation portion (N = 52 patients) of the phase I ivuxolimab trial is reported in the paper.

The trial excluded patients who had a history of autoimmune disease or were on systemic immunosuppression. Peripheral blood for TCR sequencing was drawn from every dose cohort at baseline, at cycle 4 day 1 and at cycle 7 day 1. The samples were taken from a phase I, first-in-human, multicenter, open-label dose-escalation trial of ivuxolimab. The trial enrolled adults with locally advanced or metastatic head and neck squamous cell, hepatocellular, melanoma or renal cell carcinoma. Before TCR sequencing, CD4+ T cells and CD8+ T cells from peripheral blood were sorted into separate populations. What the study reported, not specific to this receptor: Clonal expansion of both CD4+ and CD8+ blood T cells was observed from baseline to week 6 at doses 0.1 to 3.0 mg/kg. In the 0.1-3.0 mg/kg groups, partial responders were among the patients with the lowest normalized peripheral clonal expansion, particularly in CD8+ T cells. Low levels of normalized T-cell clonal expansion were also shown by some nonresponding patients. On average, CD8+ T cells showed more expanded clones than CD4+ T cells after ivuxolimab. The antigen specificity of the clonally expanded peripheral T cells was not determined.

This chain is built from TRBV9 and TRBJ2-6; the D gene is perhaps TRBD1 or TRBD2, each of them matching over 5 bases. The sample in question was CD4+ or CD8+ T cells sorted from blood, obtained in a trial of the OX40 agonist ivuxolimab. The origin of this receptor is an adult with an advanced solid tumor such as melanoma, head and neck, liver or kidney cancer. The nucleotides read TGTGCCAGCAGCGGGGGACCGTCCTCTGGGGCCAACGTCCTGACTTTC. It translates to CASSGGPSSGANVLTF.